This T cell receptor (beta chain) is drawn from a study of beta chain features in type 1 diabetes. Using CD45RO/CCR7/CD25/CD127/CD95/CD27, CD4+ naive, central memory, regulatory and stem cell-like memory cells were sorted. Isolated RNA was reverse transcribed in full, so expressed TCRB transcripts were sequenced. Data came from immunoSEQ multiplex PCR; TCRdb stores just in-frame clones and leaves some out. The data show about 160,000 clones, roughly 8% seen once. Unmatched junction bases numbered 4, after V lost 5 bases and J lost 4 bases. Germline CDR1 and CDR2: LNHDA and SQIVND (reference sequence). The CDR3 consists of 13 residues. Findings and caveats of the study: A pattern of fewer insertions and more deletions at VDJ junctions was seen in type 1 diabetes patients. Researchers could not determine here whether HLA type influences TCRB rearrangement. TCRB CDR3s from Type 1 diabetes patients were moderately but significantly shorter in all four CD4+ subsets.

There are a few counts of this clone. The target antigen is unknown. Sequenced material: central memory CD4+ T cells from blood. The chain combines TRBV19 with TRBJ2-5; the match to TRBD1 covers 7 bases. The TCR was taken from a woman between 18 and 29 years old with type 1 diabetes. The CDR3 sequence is CASSWDSLETQYF. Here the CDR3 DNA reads TGTGCCAGTAGTTGGGACAGCCTAGAGACCCAGTACTTC.